This T cell receptor (beta chain) was found in a study of PD-L1 blockade in urothelial cancer. Note on this clone: Its specificity is unknown.

The assay was immunoSEQ multiplex PCR, and TCRdb's table has in-frame clones only and misses some. Among about 52,000 clones, under 90% were seen once, and the ten largest hold 5.5% to 7.5%. Study results and caveats: At 3 weeks on treatment, tumor-associated clones expanded more with durable benefit.

The clonotype was recovered from a man aged 35-49 years with urothelial cancer. The source was PBMCs, collected around atezolizumab (anti-PD-L1) treatment.

CDR3 region: CSVEGPPGLAGVKEQFF. The CDR3, as DNA: TGCAGCGTTGAAGGCCCTCCGGGACTAGCGGGAGTAAAGGAGCAGTTCTTC. The chain is built from TRBV29-1 and TRBJ2-1; TRBD2 aligns across 14 bases. V lost 1 base, J lost 10 bases, and 12 bases stayed unmatched. The CDR3 is 17 amino acids. The germline gives CDR1 SQVTM, CDR2 ANQGSEA.